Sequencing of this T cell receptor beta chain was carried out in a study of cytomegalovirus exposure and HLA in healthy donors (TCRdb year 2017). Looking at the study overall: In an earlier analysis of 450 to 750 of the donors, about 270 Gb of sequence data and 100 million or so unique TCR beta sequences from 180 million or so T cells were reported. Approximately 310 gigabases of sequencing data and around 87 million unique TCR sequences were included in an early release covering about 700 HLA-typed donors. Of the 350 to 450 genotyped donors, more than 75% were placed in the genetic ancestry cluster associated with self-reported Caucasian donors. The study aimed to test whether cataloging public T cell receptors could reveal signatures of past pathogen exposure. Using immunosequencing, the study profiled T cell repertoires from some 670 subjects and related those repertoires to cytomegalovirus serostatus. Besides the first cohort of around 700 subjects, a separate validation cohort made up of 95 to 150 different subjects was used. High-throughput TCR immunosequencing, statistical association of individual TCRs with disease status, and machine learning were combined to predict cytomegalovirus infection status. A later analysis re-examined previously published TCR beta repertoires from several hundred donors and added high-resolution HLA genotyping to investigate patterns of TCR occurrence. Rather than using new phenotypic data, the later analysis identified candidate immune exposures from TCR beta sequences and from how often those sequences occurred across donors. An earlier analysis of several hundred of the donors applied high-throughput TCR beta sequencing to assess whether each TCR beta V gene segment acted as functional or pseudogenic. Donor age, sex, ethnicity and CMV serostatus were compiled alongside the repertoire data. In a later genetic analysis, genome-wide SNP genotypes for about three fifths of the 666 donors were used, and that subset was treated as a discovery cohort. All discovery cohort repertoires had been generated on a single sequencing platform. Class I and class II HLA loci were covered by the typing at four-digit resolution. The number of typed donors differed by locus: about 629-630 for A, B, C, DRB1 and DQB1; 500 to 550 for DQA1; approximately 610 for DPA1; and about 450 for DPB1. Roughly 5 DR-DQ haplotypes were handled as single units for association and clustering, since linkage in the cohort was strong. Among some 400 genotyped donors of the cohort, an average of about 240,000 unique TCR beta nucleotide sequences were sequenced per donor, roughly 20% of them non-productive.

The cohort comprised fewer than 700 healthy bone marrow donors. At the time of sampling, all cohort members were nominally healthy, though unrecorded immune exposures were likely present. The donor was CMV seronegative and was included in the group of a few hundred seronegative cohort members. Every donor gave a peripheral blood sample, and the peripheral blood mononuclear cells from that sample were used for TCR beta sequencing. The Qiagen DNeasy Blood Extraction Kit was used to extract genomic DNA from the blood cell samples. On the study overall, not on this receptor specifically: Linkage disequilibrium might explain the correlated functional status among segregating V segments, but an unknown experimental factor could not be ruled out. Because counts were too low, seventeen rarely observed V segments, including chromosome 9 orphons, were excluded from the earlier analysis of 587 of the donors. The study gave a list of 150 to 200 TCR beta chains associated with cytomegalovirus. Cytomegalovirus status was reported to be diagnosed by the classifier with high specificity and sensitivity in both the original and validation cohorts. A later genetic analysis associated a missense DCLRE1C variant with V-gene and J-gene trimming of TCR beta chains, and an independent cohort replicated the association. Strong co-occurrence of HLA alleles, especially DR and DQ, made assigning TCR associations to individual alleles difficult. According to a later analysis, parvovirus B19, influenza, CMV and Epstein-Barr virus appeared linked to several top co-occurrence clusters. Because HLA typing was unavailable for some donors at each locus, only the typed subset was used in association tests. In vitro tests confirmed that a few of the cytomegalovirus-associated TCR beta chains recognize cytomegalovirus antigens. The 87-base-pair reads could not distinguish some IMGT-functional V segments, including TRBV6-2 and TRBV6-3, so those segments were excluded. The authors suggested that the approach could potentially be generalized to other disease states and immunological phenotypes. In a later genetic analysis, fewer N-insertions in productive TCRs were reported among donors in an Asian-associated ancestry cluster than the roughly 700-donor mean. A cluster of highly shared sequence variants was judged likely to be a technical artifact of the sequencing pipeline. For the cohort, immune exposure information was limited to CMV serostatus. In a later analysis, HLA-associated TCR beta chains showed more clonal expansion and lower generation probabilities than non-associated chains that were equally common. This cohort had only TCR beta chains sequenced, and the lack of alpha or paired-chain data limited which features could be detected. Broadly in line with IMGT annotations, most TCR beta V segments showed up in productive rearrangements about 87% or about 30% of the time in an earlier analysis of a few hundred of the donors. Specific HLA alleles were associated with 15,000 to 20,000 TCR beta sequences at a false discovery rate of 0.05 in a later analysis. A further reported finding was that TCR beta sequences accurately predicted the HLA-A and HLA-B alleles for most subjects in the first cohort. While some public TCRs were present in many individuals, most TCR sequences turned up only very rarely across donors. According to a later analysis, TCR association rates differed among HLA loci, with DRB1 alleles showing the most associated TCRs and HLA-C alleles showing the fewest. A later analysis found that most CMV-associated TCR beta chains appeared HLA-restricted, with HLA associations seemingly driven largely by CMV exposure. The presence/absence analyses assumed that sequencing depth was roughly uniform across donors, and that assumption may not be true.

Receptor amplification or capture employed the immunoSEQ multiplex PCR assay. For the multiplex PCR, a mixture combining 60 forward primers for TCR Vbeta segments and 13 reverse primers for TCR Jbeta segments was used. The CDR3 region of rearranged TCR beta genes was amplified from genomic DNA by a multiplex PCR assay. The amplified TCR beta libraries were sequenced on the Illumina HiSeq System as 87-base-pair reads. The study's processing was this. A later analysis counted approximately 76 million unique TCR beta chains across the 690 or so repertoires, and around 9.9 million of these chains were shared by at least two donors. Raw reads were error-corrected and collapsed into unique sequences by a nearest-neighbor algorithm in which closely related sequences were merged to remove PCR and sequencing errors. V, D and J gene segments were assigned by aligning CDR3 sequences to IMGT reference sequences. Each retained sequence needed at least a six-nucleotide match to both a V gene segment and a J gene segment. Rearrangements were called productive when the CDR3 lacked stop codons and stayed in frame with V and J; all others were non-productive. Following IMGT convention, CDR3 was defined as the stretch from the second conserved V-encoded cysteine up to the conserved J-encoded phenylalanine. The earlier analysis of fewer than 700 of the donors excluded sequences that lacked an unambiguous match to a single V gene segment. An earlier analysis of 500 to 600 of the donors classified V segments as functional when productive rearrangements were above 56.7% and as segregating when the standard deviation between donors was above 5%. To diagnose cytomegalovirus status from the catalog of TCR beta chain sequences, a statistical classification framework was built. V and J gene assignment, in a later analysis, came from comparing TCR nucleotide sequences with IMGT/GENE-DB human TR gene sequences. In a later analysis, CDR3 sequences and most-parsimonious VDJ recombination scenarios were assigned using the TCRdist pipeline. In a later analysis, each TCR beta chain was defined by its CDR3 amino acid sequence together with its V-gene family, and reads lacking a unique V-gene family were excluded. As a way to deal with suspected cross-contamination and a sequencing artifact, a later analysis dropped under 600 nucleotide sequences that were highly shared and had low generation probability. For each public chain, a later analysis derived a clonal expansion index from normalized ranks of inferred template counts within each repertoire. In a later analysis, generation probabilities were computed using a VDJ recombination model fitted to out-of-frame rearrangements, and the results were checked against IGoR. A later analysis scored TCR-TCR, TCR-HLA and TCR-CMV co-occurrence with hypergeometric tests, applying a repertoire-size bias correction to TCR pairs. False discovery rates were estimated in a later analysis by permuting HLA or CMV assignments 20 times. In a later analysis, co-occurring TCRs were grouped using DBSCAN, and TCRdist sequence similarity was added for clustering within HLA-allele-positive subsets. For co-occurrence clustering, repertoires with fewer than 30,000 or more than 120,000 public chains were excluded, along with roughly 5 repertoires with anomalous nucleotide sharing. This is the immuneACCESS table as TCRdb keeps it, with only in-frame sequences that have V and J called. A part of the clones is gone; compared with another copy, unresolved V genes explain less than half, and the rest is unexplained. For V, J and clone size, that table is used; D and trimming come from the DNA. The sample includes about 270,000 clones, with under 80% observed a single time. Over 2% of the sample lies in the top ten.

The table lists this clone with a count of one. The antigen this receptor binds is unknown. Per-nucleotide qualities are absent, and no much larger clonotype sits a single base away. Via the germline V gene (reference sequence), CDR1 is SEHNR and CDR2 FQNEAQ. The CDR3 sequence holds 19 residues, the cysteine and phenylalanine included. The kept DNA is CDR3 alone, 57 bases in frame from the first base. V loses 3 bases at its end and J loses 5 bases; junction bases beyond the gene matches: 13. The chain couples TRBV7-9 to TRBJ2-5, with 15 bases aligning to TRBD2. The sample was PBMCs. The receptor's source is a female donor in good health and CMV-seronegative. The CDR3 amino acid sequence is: CASSLLSGLAGGRAETQYF. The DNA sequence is TGTGCCAGCAGCTTGCTCTCGGGACTAGCGGGAGGCCGTGCGGAGACCCAGTACTTC.